The 11 T cell receptor beta chains below all came from one sample that was sequenced in a study of blood T cells in healthy people across ages. Then a second PCR, running about 6 to 12 cycles, was carried out with a sample-barcoded 5' primer and a J-beta primer mix. From the 5' RACE reads, TCRdb called clonotypes with MiXCR, one entry per CDR3 protein. The sample holds about 1.1 million distinct CDR3 sequences, around two fifths seen once. Sequencing input: blood. The receptors stem from a man between 18 and 29 years old in good health.

The V gene is TRBV6-6, the J gene TRBJ1-4; TRBD1 matches at 7 bases. Germline assignment: CDR1 MNHNY and CDR2 SVGAGI (reference sequence). V gave up 6 bases and J gave up 8 bases; unmatched junction bases: 15. The CDR3 runs 16 residues. CDR3 loop: CASRETDRVGGEKLFF. Written as DNA, the CDR3 is TGTGCCAGCAGGGAGACCGACAGGGTCGGAGGGGAAAAACTGTTTTTT.

This clonotype appeared once. J is TRBJ1-5 and V is TRBV20-1; the D gene is possibly TRBD1 (5 bases). The CDR3 spans 14 residues. Germline V gene lookup returns CDR1 DFQATT and CDR2 SNEGSKA (reference sequence). V was pared by 4 bases and J by 1 base, with 11 bases between. CDR3 nucleotides: TGCAGTGCTACGGCGGGGCCGAGCAATCAGCCCCAGCATTTT. As protein: CSATAGPSNQPQHF.

The table lists this clonotype with a few counts. The rearrangement links TRBV9 to TRBJ1-2; possibly TRBD1 for D (6 bases). V was cut by 0 bases and J by 6 bases, with 15 bases left in between. The V gene's germline CDR1 is SGDLS and CDR2 YYNGEE. The CDR3 has 15 amino acids. The CDR3 sequence: CASSVGGTPYDGYTF. In DNA form, the CDR3 reads TGTGCCAGCAGCGTAGGTGGGACACCCTATGATGGCTACACCTTC.

This clonotype was counted a few times. The CDR3 sequence: CSAPAPDTQYF. The CDR3 DNA reads as TGCAGTGCCCCCGCCCCAGATACGCAGTATTTT. The chain carries TRBV20-1 and TRBJ2-3; D not certain. This CDR3 has 11 amino acids. Trimming shortened V by 6 bases and J by 4 bases, and 8 bases separated the two germline ends. From germline, CDR1 is DFQATT and CDR2 SNEGSKA (reference sequence).

This clonotype was recorded at least ten times. Mismatch with germline at one junction end may stem from a read error. The chain joins TRBV5-1 to TRBJ2-1; perhaps TRBD1 as D (6 bases). CDR1 is SGHRS, CDR2 YFSETQ, per germline. The CDR3 runs 15 residues. The chain's CDR3 is CASSLQRGSYNEQFF. The CDR3 nucleotides are TGTGCCAGCAGCTTACAAAGGGGGTCCTACAATGAGCAGTTCTTC.

The chain combines TRBV6-2 or TRBV6-3 with TRBJ2-7; D unclear. V lost 0 bases to trimming and J lost 1 base, with 19 bases between them. This CDR3 has 18 residues. CDR1 is MNHEY, CDR2 SVGEGT, per germline. CDR3 nucleotides: TGTGCCAGCAGTTACTCGAAGGACCCAAACCGTCCTTCCTACGAGCAGTACTTC. Protein product: CASSYSKDPNRPSYEQYF.

This clonotype appeared many times. This chain links TRBV29-1 with TRBJ1-2, with D unresolved. The V end was cut by 5 bases, the J end by 7 bases, with 2 bases between. The CDR3 has 8 amino acids. Germline CDR1 reads SQVTM; CDR2 reads ANQGSEA. The CDR3: CSVSGYTF. In DNA, the CDR3 is TGCAGCGTTTCTGGCTACACCTTC.

The chain combines TRBV5-1 with TRBJ2-5; D uncertain. Germline assignment: CDR1 SGHRS and CDR2 YFSETQ. The V gene lost 4 bases and the J gene lost 12 bases, with 7 bases spanning the gap. The CDR3 totals 9 residues. The CDR3 coding sequence is TGCGCCAGCAGCCCTGATAAGTACTTC. Protein: CASSPDKYF.

This clonotype has a count of ten or more. DNA for the CDR3: TGCGCCAGCAGCCTGGACAATTCCAAAAACATTCAGTACTTC. This encodes CASSLDNSKNIQYF. The chain joins TRBV5-1 to TRBJ2-4, with D possibly TRBD1 on 5 matching bases. The V gene lost 4 bases and the J gene lost 2 bases, with 10 bases spanning the gap. Per the germline V gene, CDR1 is SGHRS and CDR2 is YFSETQ. This CDR3 region has 14 residues.

The sample holds a few counts of this clonotype. The chain combines TRBV6-2 or TRBV6-3 with TRBJ2-1; either TRBD1 or TRBD2 may fit D (5 bases each). Trimming took 6 bases from V and 4 from J, leaving 16 bases between them. Germline assignment: CDR1 MNHEY and CDR2 SVGEGT. This CDR3 is built from 15 residues. CDR3 protein: CASRSGPWGYNEQFF. The DNA for the CDR3 is TGTGCCAGCAGGTCGGGACCCTGGGGTTACAATGAGCAGTTCTTC.

As concerns this clonotype: Mismatch with germline at one junction end may stem from a read error. The J gene is TRBJ2-1, the V gene TRBV20-1; D is ambiguous. CDR3 length equals 12 residues. Germline V gene sequence: CDR1 DFQATT, CDR2 SNEGSKA (reference sequence). CDR3 in amino acids: CRARDLEEEQFF. CDR3 bases: TGCAGGGCTAGAGATCTAGAGGAAGAACAGTTCTTC.